This TCR beta chain appears in the sequencing data of a study of PD-L1 blockade in urothelial cancer. Study-level information: Across blood samples, T cells had a median count of about 140,000.

Time point specified: peripheral blood 6 weeks after treatment start. The sample holds one count of this clone. V trimming: 4 bases; J trimming: 0 bases; junction bases outside the gene matches: 10. This CDR3 region has 18 residues. Per the germline V gene, CDR1 is SGHNT and CDR2 is YYREEE (reference sequence). Sequencing used immunoSEQ multiplex PCR; TCRdb keeps in-frame clones, though not all of them. Of some 110,000 clones listed, roughly 91% were seen once; the top ten hold about 1.8%. The specimen comprised PBMCs, sampled around atezolizumab (anti-PD-L1) treatment. This clonotype originated in a man in his fifties or sixties with urothelial cancer. The genes are TRBV5-4 and TRBJ1-3, with TRBD1 identical over 10 bases. CDR3 sequence: CASSPNPGQGISGNTIYF. CDR3 sequence (DNA): TGTGCCAGCAGCCCTAATCCGGGACAGGGGATCTCTGGAAACACCATATATTTT.